These 14 T cell receptor beta chains were all obtained from the same sample, sequenced in a study of cytomegalovirus exposure and HLA in healthy donors. It was with 60 Vbeta and 13 Jbeta primers that the PCR ran. The assay was immunoSEQ multiplex PCR, and TCRdb's table has in-frame clones only and misses some. Of over 75,000 clones detected, roughly 80% appear once; the ten largest clones hold 3% to 4%. The sequencing input was PBMCs. These receptors all stem from a man aged 25-45 years in good health and CMV-seropositive.

This clone came up once. The CDR3 nucleotides read TGTGCCATCAGCTTAGCGGGAGATAATGAGCAGTTCTTC. Translating it yields CAISLAGDNEQFF. The chain couples TRBV10-3 to TRBJ2-1; 9 bases align to TRBD2. The trim removed 6 bases at V and 7 bases at J, leaving 4 bases unmatched. CDR3 size: 13 residues. Germline V gene lookup returns CDR1 ENHRY and CDR2 SYGVKD.

The rearrangement joins TRBV5-6 to TRBJ2-5, with TRBD1 matching over 9 bases. The CDR3 covers 15 residues. V lost 0 bases and J lost 4; bases outside the gene matches: 4. CDR1 and CDR2 from the germline V gene are SGHDT and YYEEEE. In nucleotides, the CDR3 is TGTGCCAGCAGCTTGGGGGGACAGGGCCGAGAGACCCAGTACTTC. Its translation is CASSLGGQGRETQYF.

The J gene is TRBJ1-1, the V gene TRBV1. TRBV1 is shown as a pseudogene. The CDR3 length is 16 residues. The CDR3 coding sequence is TGCACCAGCAGCCAAGACGTGCAGGGAGGGGGCACTGAAGCTTTCTTT. Amino acids: CTSSQDVQGGGTEAFF.

The chain employs TRBV18 and TRBJ2-7, with 7 bases that match TRBD1. J lost 1 base, V lost 4 bases, and 7 bases had no gene match. The CDR3 extends over 15 amino acids. The germline gives CDR1 KGHSH, CDR2 LQKENI. The CDR3 DNA sequence: TGTGCCAGCTCACGCCGGGACAGAGATTCCTACGAGCAGTACTTC. It specifies CASSRRDRDSYEQYF.

There are a few counts of this clone. The CDR3 DNA reads as TGTGCCAGCTCACTACGACGGGGACTCCTGAATGAAAAACTGTTTTTT. It codes for CASSLRRGLLNEKLFF. The chain recombines TRBV18 with TRBJ1-4; a possible D gene is TRBD1 (5 bases). The V gene's germline CDR1 is KGHSH and CDR2 LQKENI. CDR3 length equals 16 residues. V was trimmed by 4 bases and J by 5 bases, leaving 17 bases between them.

This sequence joins TRBV10-1 and TRBJ2-2; D possibly corresponds to TRBD1 (6 bases). V was pared by 4 bases and J by 0 bases, with 21 bases between. The germline V gene encodes CDR1 WNHNN and CDR2 SYGVQD (reference sequence). The CDR3 has 19 amino acids. CDR3 coding DNA: TGCGCCAGCAGTGGGCCGGTAGAGGGGCAGGGGACGAACACCGGGGAGCTGTTTTTT. It is translated as CASSGPVEGQGTNTGELFF.

This clone was observed once. This rearrangement joins TRBV27 to TRBJ2-7, with 9 bases identical to TRBD2. Germline V gene sequence: CDR1 MNHEY, CDR2 SMNVEV (reference sequence). The junction had 7 bases not matched to a gene; V was cut back by 5 bases and J by 2 bases. The CDR3 contains 15 residues. The CDR3 bases are TGTGCCAGCAGTCCGGGACTAGCCGTACCCTACGAGCAGTACTTC. Amino acid sequence: CASSPGLAVPYEQYF.

The rearrangement joins TRBV12-5 to TRBJ2-1, with D possibly TRBD2 on 7 matching bases. Trimming left V 0 bases short and J 5 bases short, with 11 bases between. Germline V gives CDR1 LGHNT, CDR2 FRNRAP. The CDR3 runs 15 residues. Here the CDR3 reads CASGLVRGGHNEQFF. The CDR3 DNA sequence: TGTGCTAGTGGTTTGGTACGCGGGGGCCACAATGAGCAGTTCTTC. Full variable domain (missing parts from reference TRBV12-5 and TRBJ2-1): DARVTQTPRHKVTEMGQEVTMRCQPILGHNTVFWYRQTMMQGLELLAYFRNRAPLDDSGMPKDRFSAEMPDATLATLKIQPSEPRDSAVYFCASGLVRGGHNEQFFGPGTRLTVL.

V usage is TRBV28 and J usage is TRBJ2-1; D is perhaps TRBD2 (6 bases). Trimming took 5 bases from V and 2 from J, leaving 19 bases between them. The CDR3 runs 17 residues. CDR1 and CDR2 (germline): MDHEN, SYDVKM. The CDR3 loop is CASSPGTGLSPYNEQFF. Written as DNA, the CDR3 is TGTGCCAGCAGTCCAGGGACTGGCTTATCCCCCTACAATGAGCAGTTCTTC.

Only a few counts were recorded for this clone. The V and J genes are TRBV4-1 and TRBJ1-1; D is unclear. The germline V gene has CDR1 MGHRA and CDR2 YSYEKL. Deletions cut 1 base from V and 8 bases from J, with 14 bases between. The CDR3 has 14 amino acids. The CDR3 protein is CASSQVASVFEAFF. As DNA, the CDR3 is TGCGCCAGCAGCCAAGTAGCCTCGGTCTTCGAAGCTTTCTTT.

The V and J genes are TRBV5-1 and TRBJ1-4; D is ambiguous. CDR1 SGHRS and CDR2 YFSETQ come from the germline V gene. CDR3 length: 15 residues. V lost 1 base and J 5 bases, leaving 12 bases between the germline ends. CDR3 sequence (DNA): TGCGCCAGCAGCTTGAGAGGCGGTGGGAATGAAAAACTGTTTTTT. The encoded protein is CASSLRGGGNEKLFF.

V is TRBV18 and J is TRBJ2-1; a possible D gene is TRBD2 (5 bases). This CDR3 is built from 14 residues. V was shortened by 3 bases and J by 6 bases, with 12 bases between the two germline ends. Germline V gene lookup returns CDR1 KGHSH and CDR2 LQKENI. The CDR3 DNA follows: TGTGCCAGCTCACCCCAACGGACTGGCAATGAGCAGTTCTTC. Its translation is CASSPQRTGNEQFF.

The chain has TRBV28 and TRBJ2-5, with TRBD1 identical over 9 bases. The end of the DNA fits TRBJ2-7 better, so the J call may be wrong. Per the germline V gene, CDR1 is MDHEN and CDR2 is SYDVKM. The CDR3 length is 14 residues. Written as DNA, the CDR3 is TGTGCCAGCAGTCCGGTAGACAGGGGGTACGAGCAGTACTTC. Its translation is CASSPVDRGYEQYF.

This clone was detected a few times. The chain joins TRBV18 to TRBJ1-6, with D perhaps matching TRBD1 (6 bases). The germline V and J ends were trimmed by 1 base and 14 bases, with 18 bases remaining between them. The CDR3 length is 15 residues. Per germline, CDR1 KGHSH and CDR2 LQKENI. CDR3 sequence: CASSPQDGRGSALHF. The CDR3 DNA reads as TGTGCCAGCTCACCACAAGACGGCAGGGGTAGCGCCCTCCACTTT. Full variable domain (missing parts from reference TRBV18 and TRBJ1-6): NAGVMQNPRHLVRRRGQEARLRCSPMKGHSHVYWYRQLPEEGLKFMVYLQKENIIDESGMPKERFSAEFPKEGPSILRIQQVVRGDSAAYFCASSPQDGRGSALHFGNGTRLTVT.